This TCR beta chain comes out of a study of blood T cell repertoires in COVID-19. Study-level information: Samples of COVID-19 (acute and convalescent) were obtained from the United States, Italy and Spain. In each case, the material was cDNA or gDNA derived from T cells, B-cell-depleted T cells, or PBMCs.

Original handling: Nucleated cell number was recorded as an estimate derived from reference gene primer amplification. Here immunoSEQ multiplex PCR was the method, and the copy in TCRdb shows in-frame clones only, minus some. That table is the source of V, J and clone size, and D and trimming were worked out from the DNA. Here the sample spans around 200,000 clones, about 87% being singletons. This sequence originates from a man between 40 and 49 years old with active or convalescent COVID-19. Input material: peripheral blood.

The CDR3 loop is CATNDTACEQYF. CDR3 DNA sequence: TGTGCCACCAACGACACCGCCTGCGAGCAGTACTTC. The V call is TRBV24-1, the J call TRBJ2-7; the D is unclear. The V and J ends lost 8 bases and 6 bases respectively, with 13 bases between them. CDR1 and CDR2 from the germline V gene are KGHDR and SFDVKD. This CDR3 is built from 12 residues.